These 27 T cell receptor beta chains originate from one sample sequenced in a study of blood T cell repertoires in COVID-19. Using immunoSEQ multiplex PCR, the repertoire was profiled, and TCRdb retains in-frame clones only, with some absent. The table shows around 88,000 clones, with approximately 84% occurring only once. Sequenced material: peripheral blood. The receptor set was obtained from a woman over 75 with acute or convalescent COVID-19.

The chain couples TRBV5-1 to TRBJ1-1; 9 bases map to TRBD1. The CDR3 contains 16 residues. The V segment lost 0 bases and the J segment 2 bases; nucleotides outside the gene matches: 5. Germline V gene sequence: CDR1 SGHRS, CDR2 YFSETQ. DNA for the CDR3: TGCGCCAGCAGCTTGGGAGGGACAGGGTTCAACACTGAAGCTTTCTTT. The encoded protein is CASSLGGTGFNTEAFF.

The chain employs TRBV10-3 and TRBJ1-1; possible D gene TRBD1, 5 bases. CDR1 is ENHRY and CDR2 is SYGVKD in the germline V gene. Trimming cost V 0 bases and J 1 base, with 9 bases left between them. The CDR3 sequence is 15 residues long. The CDR3 DNA is TGTGCCATCAGTGAGTCGCCAGGGAAGAACACTGAAGCTTTCTTT. Protein product: CAISESPGKNTEAFF.

The chain links TRBV7-2 to TRBJ2-5; D is possibly TRBD2 (6 bases). The CDR3 consists of 14 residues. V was cut by 1 base and J by 13 bases, with 19 bases left in between. Germline V gene data show CDR1 as SGHTA and CDR2 as FQGNSA. This CDR3 reads CASSLDGAGSLPYF. The CDR3 nucleotides read TGTGCCAGCAGCTTAGATGGAGCGGGCAGCCTGCCGTACTTC.

The chain couples TRBV5-4 to TRBJ2-7, with a tentative D call TRBD1 (6 bases). This CDR3 spans 13 amino acids. From germline, CDR1 is SGHNT and CDR2 YYREEE (reference sequence). Trimming took off 4 bases at V and 7 bases at J, with 15 bases between the two ends. The CDR3 reads CASSRSRGREQYV. CDR3 coding DNA: TGTGCCAGCAGCCGTTCCAGGGGTAGGGAGCAGTACGTC.

This rearrangement joins TRBV12-3 or TRBV12-4 to TRBJ1-5, with 7 nucleotides matching TRBD1. Trimming cost V 4 bases and J 4 bases; bases outside gene matches: 1. The CDR3 contains 13 residues. In nucleotides, the CDR3 is TGTGCCAGCAGTTCGGACAGGAATCAGCCCCAGCATTTT. Its translation: CASSSDRNQPQHF.

The sample holds a few counts of this clone. The chain joins TRBV10-3 to TRBJ2-5, with D possibly TRBD1 on 6 matching bases. The CDR3 has 14 residues. Germline V gene lookup returns CDR1 ENHRY and CDR2 SYGVKD. Trimming removed 5 bases from V and 5 bases from J, with 15 bases in between. CDR3 region: CAISSGDRGETQYF. CDR3 coding DNA: TGTGCCATCAGTTCAGGGGATCGCGGGGAGACCCAGTACTTC.

This chain uses TRBV3-1 (or the pseudogene TRBV3-2) with TRBJ1-2; 8 bases are a match to TRBD1. The CDR3 length is 15 residues. With V trimmed by 8 bases and J by 0 bases, 8 bases remained unmatched. Germline V gene lookup returns CDR1 LGHDT and CDR2 YNNKEL (reference sequence). The CDR3 loop reads CASPRAQGANYGYTF. The CDR3 bases are TGTGCCAGCCCCCGGGCACAGGGGGCTAACTATGGCTACACCTTC.

The chain recombines TRBV18 with TRBJ1-2; D is unresolved. Germline CDR1 reads KGHSH; CDR2 reads LQKENI. Deletions cut 6 bases from V and 4 bases from J, with 12 bases between. The CDR3 runs to 13 residues. The chain's CDR3 is CASSFDKLYGYTF. DNA of the CDR3: TGTGCCAGCTCGTTCGACAAACTCTATGGCTACACCTTC.

The J gene is TRBJ2-3, the V gene TRBV7-2; 8 bases are shared with TRBD2. Losses at the gene ends were 1 base for V and 2 bases for J; bases not matched to a gene: 5. The germline V gene encodes CDR1 SGHTA and CDR2 FQGNSA. This CDR3 spans 16 amino acids. The DNA for the CDR3 is TGTGCCAGCAGCTTAGGAGCGGGGGCAAACACAGATACGCAGTATTTT. As protein: CASSLGAGANTDTQYF.

The V gene is TRBV5-1, the J gene TRBJ2-2; 8 nucleotides align to TRBD1. Trimming cost V 4 bases and J 8 bases; bases outside gene matches: 7. The CDR3 consists of 14 residues. Germline V CDR1 and CDR2: SGHRS, YFSETQ. CDR3 nucleotide sequence: TGCGCCAGCAGCACCGGACAGGGCGAGGGGGAGCTGTTTTTT. This codes for CASSTGQGEGELFF.

The chain uses TRBV6-5 and TRBJ2-1, with D maybe TRBD1 (5 bases). The germline CDR1 and CDR2 sequences are MNHEY and SVGAGI. The CDR3 runs to 14 residues. V was shortened by 1 base and J by 7 bases, with 11 bases between the two germline ends. The chain's CDR3 is CASSYWAGMNEQFF. CDR3 nucleotides: TGTGCCAGCAGTTACTGGGCAGGGATGAATGAGCAGTTCTTC.

The J gene is TRBJ2-5, the V gene TRBV5-6; 7 positions match TRBD2. The CDR3 totals 17 residues. Unmatched junction bases numbered 14, after V lost 2 bases and J lost 4 bases. The germline gives CDR1 SGHDT, CDR2 YYEEEE. CDR3 coding DNA: TGTGCCAGCAGCTTTAGACGAGGACTAGGTTCACCAGAGACCCAGTACTTC. Amino acid sequence: CASSFRRGLGSPETQYF.

The gene calls are TRBV5-1 and TRBJ2-1; unclear D gene. V lost 1 base and J lost 10, with 9 bases in between. The CDR3 is made up of 12 amino acids. Germline CDR1 and CDR2: SGHRS and YFSETQ. CDR3 residues: CASSLFGEEQFF. The CDR3 DNA follows: TGCGCCAGCAGCTTGTTTGGAGAGGAGCAGTTCTTC.

The chain recombines TRBV10-3 with TRBJ2-5; 8 nucleotides match TRBD1. V lost 10 bases to trimming and J lost 4 bases; unmatched junction nucleotides: 11. This CDR3 has 14 residues. Per the germline V gene, CDR1 is ENHRY and CDR2 is SYGVKD. The CDR3 DNA follows: TGTGCCACAACGGGACAGGTCACTGGAGAGACCCAGTACTTC. Protein product: CATTGQVTGETQYF.

This chain uses TRBV6-6 with TRBJ1-2; 8 bases align to TRBD1. The length of the CDR3 is 14 residues. V was pared by 6 bases and J by 5 bases, with 8 bases of the junction left unmatched. Per germline, CDR1 MNHNY and CDR2 SVGAGI (reference sequence). CDR3 sequence: CASSHLTGGYGYTF. The CDR3 nucleotides read TGTGCCAGCAGCCACCTCACAGGGGGGTATGGCTACACCTTC.

The chain carries TRBV29-1 and TRBJ1-2; 8 bases fit TRBD1. This CDR3 is 14 amino acids long. V lost 2 bases to trimming and J lost 7 bases; unmatched junction nucleotides: 9. Germline CDR1 SQVTM, CDR2 ANQGSEA. In nucleotides, the CDR3 is TGCAGCGTTGAACAAACAGGGGGGACGGGTGGCTACACCTTC. This translates into CSVEQTGGTGGYTF.

This rearrangement joins TRBV5-5 to TRBJ2-1, with TRBD1 identical over 8 bases. This CDR3 spans 14 amino acids. CDR1 is SGHKS, CDR2 YYEKEE, per germline (reference sequence). The junction had 6 bases not matched to a gene; V was cut back by 2 bases and J by 8 bases. DNA of the CDR3: TGTGCCAGCAGCTTACGGCAGGGGGCATATGAGCAGTTCTTC. It is translated as CASSLRQGAYEQFF.

CDR3 sequence: CASSYLGSGNIQYF. The CDR3 DNA is TGTGCCAGCAGTTACCTGGGTTCAGGAAACATTCAGTACTTC. J is TRBJ2-4 and V is TRBV6-2 or TRBV6-3; D remains ambiguous. V was cut by 2 bases and J by 6 bases, with 11 bases left in between. Per the germline V gene, CDR1 is MNHEY and CDR2 is SVGEGT. The CDR3 totals 14 residues.

The rearrangement joins TRBV5-1 to TRBJ1-1; D not certain. Trimming left V 4 bases short and J 6 bases short, with 13 bases between. Germline assignment: CDR1 SGHRS and CDR2 YFSETQ. The CDR3 runs 13 residues. The DNA for the CDR3 is TGCGCCAGCAGCCCTGGTTCCCAGTCTGAAGCTTTCTTT. It translates to CASSPGSQSEAFF.

This rearrangement joins TRBV6-6 to TRBJ1-2, with D perhaps TRBD1 (5 bases). V was cut by 6 bases and J by 1 base, with 9 bases left in between. Germline V gene sequence: CDR1 MNHNY, CDR2 SVGAGI (reference sequence). The CDR3 is 13 residues long. CDR3 sequence reads: CASSLDNNYGYTF. DNA of the CDR3: TGTGCCAGCAGCCTGGACAATAACTATGGCTACACCTTC.

This chain connects TRBV29-1 to TRBJ1-1, with no clear D. The CDR3 contains 12 residues. Germline loops: CDR1 SQVTM, CDR2 ANQGSEA. Trimming took off 8 bases at V and 1 base at J, with 11 bases between the two ends. This CDR3 reads CSPSPRNTEAFF. Written as DNA, the CDR3 is TGCAGCCCCTCTCCGAGGAACACTGAAGCTTTCTTT. The full variable domain, rest sourced from reference TRBV29-1 and TRBJ1-1, is SAVISQKPSRDICQRGTSLTIQCQVDSQVTMMFWYRQQPGQSLTLIATANQGSEATYESGFVIDKFPISRPNLTFSTLTVSNMSPEDSSIYLCSPSPRNTEAFFGQGTRLTVV.

The CDR3 sequence: CASSLAGSGGFTDTQYF. The CDR3 bases are TGCGCCAGCAGCTTGGCTGGTAGCGGGGGCTTCACAGATACGCAGTATTTT. The chain recombines TRBV5-1 with TRBJ2-3, with 9 bases fitting TRBD2. This CDR3 spans 17 amino acids. Per the germline V gene, CDR1 is SGHRS and CDR2 is YFSETQ. The J segment lost 2 bases and the V segment lost 0 bases, leaving 7 bases of the junction unmatched.

The rearrangement joins TRBV5-1 to TRBJ2-3; TRBD2 matches at 15 bases. Trimming cost V 4 bases and J 1 base; bases outside gene matches: 10. Germline CDR1 SGHRS, CDR2 YFSETQ. CDR3 length: 19 residues. This CDR3 reads CASSRPGLAGGPRTDTQYF. The DNA of the CDR3 is TGCGCCAGCAGCAGACCGGGACTAGCGGGGGGACCCCGCACAGATACGCAGTATTTT.

A few counts support this clone. The chain carries TRBV19 and TRBJ1-6; 9 bases map to TRBD1. Per the germline V gene, CDR1 is LNHDA and CDR2 is SQIVND (reference sequence). This CDR3 comprises 15 residues. V gave up 3 bases and J gave up 6 bases; unmatched junction bases: 3. Written as DNA, the CDR3 is TGTGCCAGTAGTATCGGGACAGGGAGTAATTCACCCCTCCACTTT. Amino acids: CASSIGTGSNSPLHF.

V and J are TRBV6-4 and TRBJ1-6, with no clear D. The germline CDR1 and CDR2 sequences are MRHNA and SNTAGT. V lost 4 bases and J lost 6, with 10 bases in between. CDR3 size: 14 residues. CDR3 in amino acids: CASSVGGANSPLHF. The DNA of the CDR3 is TGTGCCAGCAGTGTCGGCGGAGCTAATTCACCCCTCCACTTT.

The chain has TRBV19 and TRBJ2-5; 9 bases agree with TRBD2. Germline-derived CDR1 and CDR2 are LNHDA and SQIVND (reference sequence). The V gene end was trimmed by 4 bases and the J gene end by 5 bases; junction bases not matched to a gene: 11. CDR3 size: 16 residues. The CDR3 sequence: CASSSGGGDGVETQYF. In nucleotides, the CDR3 is TGTGCCAGTAGTAGCGGCGGGGGGGACGGCGTGGAGACCCAGTACTTC.

This clone was observed a handful of times. V and J are TRBV7-2 and TRBJ2-4; 7 bases are shared with TRBD2. Germline loops: CDR1 SGHTA, CDR2 FQGNSA. The CDR3 sequence is 15 residues long. With V trimmed by 7 bases and J by 0 bases, 6 bases remained unmatched. The CDR3 spells CASNPGGLAKNIQYF. CDR3 in DNA: TGTGCCAGCAACCCGGGGGGATTAGCCAAAAACATTCAGTACTTC.